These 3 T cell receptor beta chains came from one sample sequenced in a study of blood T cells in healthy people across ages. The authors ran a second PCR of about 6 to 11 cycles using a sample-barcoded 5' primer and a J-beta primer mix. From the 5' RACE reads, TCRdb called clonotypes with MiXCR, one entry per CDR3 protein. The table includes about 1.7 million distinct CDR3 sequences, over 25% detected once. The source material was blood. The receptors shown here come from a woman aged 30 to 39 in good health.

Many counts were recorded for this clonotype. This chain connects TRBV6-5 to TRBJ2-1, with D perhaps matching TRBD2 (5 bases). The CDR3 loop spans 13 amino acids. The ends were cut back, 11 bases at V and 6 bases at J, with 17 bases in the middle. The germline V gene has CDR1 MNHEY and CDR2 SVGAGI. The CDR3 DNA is TGTGCCGCCCCTGGACTCGCCTTCAATGAGCAGTTCTTC. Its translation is CAAPGLAFNEQFF.

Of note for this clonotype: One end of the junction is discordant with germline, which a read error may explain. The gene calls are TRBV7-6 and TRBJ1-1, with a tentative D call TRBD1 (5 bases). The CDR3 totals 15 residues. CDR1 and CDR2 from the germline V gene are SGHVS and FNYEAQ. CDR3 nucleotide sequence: TGTGCCTGCAGCATTGACGGGGGTTGGAGGACTGAAGCTTTCTTT. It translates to CACSIDGGWRTEAFF.

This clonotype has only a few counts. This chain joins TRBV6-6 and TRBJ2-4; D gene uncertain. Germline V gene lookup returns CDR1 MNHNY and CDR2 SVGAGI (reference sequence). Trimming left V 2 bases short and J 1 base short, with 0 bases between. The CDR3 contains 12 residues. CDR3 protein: CASSYAKNIQYF. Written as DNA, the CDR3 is TGTGCCAGCAGTTACGCCAAAAACATTCAGTACTTC.